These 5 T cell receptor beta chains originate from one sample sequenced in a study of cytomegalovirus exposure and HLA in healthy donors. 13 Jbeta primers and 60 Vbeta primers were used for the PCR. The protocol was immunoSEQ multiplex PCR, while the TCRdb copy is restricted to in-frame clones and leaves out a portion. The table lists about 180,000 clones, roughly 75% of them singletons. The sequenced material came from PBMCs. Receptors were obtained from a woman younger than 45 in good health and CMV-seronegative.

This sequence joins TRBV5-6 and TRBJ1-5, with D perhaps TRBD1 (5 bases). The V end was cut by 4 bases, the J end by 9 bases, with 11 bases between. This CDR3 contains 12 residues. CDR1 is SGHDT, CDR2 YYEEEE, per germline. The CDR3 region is CASSLGGAPQHF. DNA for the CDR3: TGTGCCAGCAGCCTGGGTGGGGCGCCCCAGCATTTT.

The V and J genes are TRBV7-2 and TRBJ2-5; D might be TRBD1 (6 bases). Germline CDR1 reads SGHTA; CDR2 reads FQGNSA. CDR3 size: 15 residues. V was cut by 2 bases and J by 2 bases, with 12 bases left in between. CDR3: CASSLQGGEQETQYF. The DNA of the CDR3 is TGTGCCAGCAGCTTACAAGGGGGAGAGCAAGAGACCCAGTACTTC.

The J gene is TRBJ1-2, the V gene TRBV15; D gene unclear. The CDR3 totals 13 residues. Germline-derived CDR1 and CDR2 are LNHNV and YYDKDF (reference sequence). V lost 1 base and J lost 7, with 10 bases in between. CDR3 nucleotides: TGTGCCACCAGCAGAGTTCCGGGGTTTGGCTACACCTTC. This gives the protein CATSRVPGFGYTF.

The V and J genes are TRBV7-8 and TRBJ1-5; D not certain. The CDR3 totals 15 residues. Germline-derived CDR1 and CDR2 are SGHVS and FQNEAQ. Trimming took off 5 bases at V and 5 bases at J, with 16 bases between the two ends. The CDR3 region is CASSAFENSYQPQHF. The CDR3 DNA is TGTGCCAGCAGCGCGTTTGAGAACAGTTATCAGCCCCAGCATTTT.

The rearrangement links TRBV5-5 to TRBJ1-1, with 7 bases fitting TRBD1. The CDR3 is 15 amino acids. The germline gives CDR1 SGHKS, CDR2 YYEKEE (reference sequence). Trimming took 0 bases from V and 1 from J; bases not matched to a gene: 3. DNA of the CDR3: TGTGCCAGCAGCTTGGGGACAGGATGGAACACTGAAGCTTTCTTT. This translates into CASSLGTGWNTEAFF.